The present T cell receptor beta chain was sequenced within a study of OX40 agonist ivuxolimab in advanced cancers. Study summary: The study treated patients with ivuxolimab, an agonistic anti-OX40 (CD134) antibody. Those enrolled were 80% to 85% male, with a mean age of 60 years and ages from about 20 to 79.

TCRdb's copy holds only in-frame clones and misses some; the assay was immunoSEQ multiplex PCR. The sample records about 110,000 clones, more than 85% being singletons. Germline V gives CDR1 MDHEN, CDR2 SYDVKM. The CDR3 extends over 16 amino acids. J was trimmed by 5 bases and V by 6 bases; bases with no gene match: 10. The starting material was CD4+ or CD8+ T cells sorted from blood, obtained in a trial of the OX40 agonist ivuxolimab. This sequence was found in an adult with an advanced solid tumor such as melanoma, head and neck, liver or kidney cancer. The chain links TRBV28 to TRBJ2-5, with 12 bases aligning to TRBD1. CDR3 DNA sequence: TGTGCCAGCAGGAACTGGGGGACAGGGGGCGCGGAGACCCAGTACTTC. Its translation: CASRNWGTGGAETQYF.